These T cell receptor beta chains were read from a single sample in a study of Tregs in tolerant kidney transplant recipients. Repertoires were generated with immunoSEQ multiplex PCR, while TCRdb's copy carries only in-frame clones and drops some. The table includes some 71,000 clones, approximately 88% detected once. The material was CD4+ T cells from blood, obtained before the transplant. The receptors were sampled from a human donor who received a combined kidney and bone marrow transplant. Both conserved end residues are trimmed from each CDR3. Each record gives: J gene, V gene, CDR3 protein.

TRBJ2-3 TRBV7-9 ASSPPGLTTDTQY
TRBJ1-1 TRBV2 ASSDRVVTEAF
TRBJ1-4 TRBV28 AGRGLGEKLF
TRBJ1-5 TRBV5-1 ASSLGDSSNQPQH
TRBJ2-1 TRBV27 ASRSPSGSSYNEQF
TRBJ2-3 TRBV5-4 ASSWGTGGPDTQY
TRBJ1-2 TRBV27 ASSPQTRSAGYT
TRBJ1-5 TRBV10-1 ASSESGVPEPQH
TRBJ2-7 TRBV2 ASTEGGYEQY
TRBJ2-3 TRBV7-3 ASSRGPTDTQY
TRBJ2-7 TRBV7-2 ASSPPGRVYEQY
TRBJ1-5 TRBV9 ASSVTGSLGQPQH
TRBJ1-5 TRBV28 ASTPGDHSNQPQH
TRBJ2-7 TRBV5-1 ASSRGQGSYEQY
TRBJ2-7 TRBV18 ASSPPGAGASYEQY
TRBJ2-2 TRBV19 ASTPGGTRTSGSPNTGELF
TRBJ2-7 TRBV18 ASSPGEGLRSYEQY
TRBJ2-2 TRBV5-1 ASSYDVGGTGELF
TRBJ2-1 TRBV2 ASSYQLAGGRGNEQF
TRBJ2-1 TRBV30 AWGDRDREQF
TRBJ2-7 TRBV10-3 AICTETGYHEQY
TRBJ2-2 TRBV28 ASSPLAGEDTGELF
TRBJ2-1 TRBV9 ASSEGVGGWPYNEQF
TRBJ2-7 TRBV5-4 ASSPPPPRDYEQY
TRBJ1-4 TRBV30 AWSVDSGATNEKLF
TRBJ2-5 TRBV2 ASSAGYQETQY
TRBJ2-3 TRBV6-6 ASRAPGQGTDTQY
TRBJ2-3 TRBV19 ASTQIAGDTQY
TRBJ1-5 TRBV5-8 ASRHLGTGDAQPQH
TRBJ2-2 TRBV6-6 ASSSRLTGGTGELF
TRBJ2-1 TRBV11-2 ASSLDPGGPNEQF
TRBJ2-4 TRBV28 ASAGAKNIQY
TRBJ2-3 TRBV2 ASRGTGVADTQY
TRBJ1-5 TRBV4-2 ASSQDPGTEYSNQPQH
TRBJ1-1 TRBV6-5 ASSSRQGLGAF
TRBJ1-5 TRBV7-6 ASSRRQGGQPQH
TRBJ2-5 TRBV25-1 ASTISGGETQY
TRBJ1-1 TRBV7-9 ASSDDRGLVNTEAF
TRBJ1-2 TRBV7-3 ASSLAGQDGYT
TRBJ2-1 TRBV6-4 AGPNNEQF
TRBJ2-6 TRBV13 ASSSSGANVLT
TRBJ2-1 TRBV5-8 ASSLVQGNVGEQF
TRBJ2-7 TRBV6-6 ASSYGTASYEQY
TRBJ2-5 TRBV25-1 ASSELAGAQETQY
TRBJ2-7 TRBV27 ASRQIRLAGIEQY
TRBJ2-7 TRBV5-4 ASSLRGVDEQY
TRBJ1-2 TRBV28 ASSPESPGGYT
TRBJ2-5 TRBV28 ASSWGREETQY
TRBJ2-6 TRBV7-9 ASSPRQGVPSGANVLT
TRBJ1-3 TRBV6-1 ASSGDRDRGTNTIY
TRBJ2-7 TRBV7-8 ASSPRTSGRASGGSYEQY
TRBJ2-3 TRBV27 ASSLNQRPEGGTSKALTDTQY
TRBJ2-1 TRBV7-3 ASSLRYNEQF
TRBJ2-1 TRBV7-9 ASSLLAATFYEQF
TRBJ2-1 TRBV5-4 ASSLVTSGSPYNEQF
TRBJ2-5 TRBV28 ASSPSSGSETQY
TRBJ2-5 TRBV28 ASVTGARETQY
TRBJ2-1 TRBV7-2 ASSFSGGSYNEQF
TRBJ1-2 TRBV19 ASSIQSGQGARGYT